This T cell receptor beta chain was profiled in a study of PD-1 blockade in classical Hodgkin lymphoma. The table came from immunoSEQ multiplex PCR; TCRdb's copy has only in-frame clones and leaves some out. The sample has approximately 17,000 clones; approximately 92% are singletons. Time point of the sample: newly diagnosed, previously untreated cHL patient sample. This CDR3 has 15 residues. Germline V gene sequence: CDR1 MNHNY, CDR2 SVGAGI (reference sequence). The ends lost 5 bases at V and 3 bases at J; junction bases unmatched: 5. The TCR was taken from a human donor with classical Hodgkin lymphoma. The chain combines TRBV6-6 with TRBJ1-5; 9 nucleotides agree with TRBD1. The sequenced sample was peripheral blood mononuclear cells (PBMCs). The CDR3 DNA sequence: TGTGCCAGCAGTGGGACAGGGCCGGTCAATCAGCCCCAGCATTTT. It codes for CASSGTGPVNQPQHF.